The clone carrying this T cell receptor (beta chain) was seen at least ten times. What it binds is not known. The sample is drawn from a study of breast tumors, draining lymph nodes, adjacent tissues. Study-wide results and limits: Tumor and nontumor repertoires were significantly more similar in luminal-like than in basal-like breast cancer. Findings are consistent with lymph node origin and intratumoral expansion of most tumor T cells. Compared with lymph nodes, tumors were less diverse; compared with nontumor tissue, more. Data only fit, rather than demonstrated, lymph node origin of most tumor T cells.

The junction had 14 bases not matched to a gene; V was cut back by 5 bases and J by 6 bases. Germline CDR1 and CDR2: SGHRS and YFSETQ. This CDR3 region has 15 residues. Axillary draining lymph nodes of breast cancer patients supplied the node samples. From the multiplex PCR reads, TCRdb called clonotypes with MiXCR, one entry per CDR3 protein. Here the sample spans some 150,000 distinct CDR3 sequences, approximately 20% being singletons. The sample was axillary lymph node tissue. V and J are TRBV5-1 and TRBJ2-7; 7 bases align to TRBD1. The TCR originated in a female donor with breast cancer. Some clones in this sample may be carry-over from other donors' samples. The CDR3 nucleotides read TGCGCCAGCAGGCAGGGGGACCCCTTATCCCGCGAGCAGTACTTC. It encodes CASRQGDPLSREQYF.